This T cell receptor (beta chain) was recorded in a study of blood T cell repertoires in COVID-19. The V end lost 4 bases, the J end lost 2 bases, and 4 bases lay between the germline ends. This CDR3 has 12 amino acids. Germline V lookup: CDR1 LGHDT, CDR2 YNNKEL (reference sequence). Libraries were prepared by immunoSEQ multiplex PCR; TCRdb keeps only in-frame clonotypes and omits some of them. The sample contains some 110,000 clones, 85% of which appear only once. The chain combines TRBV3-1 (or the pseudogene TRBV3-2) with TRBJ2-3; no definite D call. The clonotype originates from a middle-aged man with acute or convalescent COVID-19. Specimen: peripheral blood. CDR3 bases: TGTGCCAGCAGCCTAAACACAGATACGCAGTATTTT. Amino acid sequence: CASSLNTDTQYF.